This is a list of T cell receptor beta chains from one sample in a study of blood T cell repertoires in COVID-19. TCRdb keeps only in-frame clones here, not all; method: immunoSEQ multiplex PCR. This sample yields about 330,000 clones, of which approximately 90% are seen a single time; approximately 5.4% belongs to the top ten. Sequencing was done on a sample of PBMCs or T cells enriched from blood (not recorded which). Source of these receptors: a woman aged 25 to 39 who had recovered from COVID-19. CDR3s include the opening cysteine and the closing phenylalanine or tryptophan. A D gene is named only where the DNA matches it firmly.

>TRBD1|TRBV5-5
CASRPGQGVNEQFF
>NA|TRBV5-4
CASSLPIQGNTEAFF
>NA|TRBV25-1
CASSENRANSPLHF
>TRBD1|TRBV2
CASSEQGGGYTF
>NA|TRBV30
CAWRTEASPLHF
>NA|TRBV12-3/TRBV12-4
CASSFGVGGGYTF
>TRBD1|TRBV9
CASSKTGHNTEAFF
>TRBD2|TRBV4-3
CASSQVGLANAEQYF
>NA|TRBV2
CASSEERHMNTEAFF
>NA|TRBV19
CASTLGPGRYGYTF
>TRBD1|TRBV7-2
CASSTQTGLWEKLFF
>NA|TRBV2
CASNQAPGPNYGYTF
>NA|TRBV7-9
CASSLGGGTEAFF
>NA|TRBV30
CAWSGTWGVTEAFF
>NA|TRBV6-5
CASSYGGGHTDTQYF
>TRBD1|TRBV11-2
CASSPRQGSTDTQYF
>NA|TRBV14
CASSQGRNYGYTF
>TRBD1|TRBV9
CASSVPNRGPRDEQFF
>TRBD2|TRBV6-5
CASSRRTRNTDTQYF
>NA|TRBV9
CASSVGEWSEAFF
>TRBD1|TRBV7-2
CASSWTGTGGRLSGYTF
>TRBD1|TRBV11-2
CASSLAPTGVSSYEQYF
>TRBD1|TRBV2
CASSGTGSNFSGANVLTF
>NA|TRBV12-3/TRBV12-4
CASAYGNRYTF
>NA|TRBV6-5
CASNNPGSGELFF
>NA|TRBV4-2
CASSQARPGVVDSPLHF
>NA|TRBV14
CASSQRLGGEQYF
>TRBD1|TRBV9
CASGSGQGRDQPQHF
>NA|TRBV12-3/TRBV12-4
CASSFNGGTEAFF
>TRBD1|TRBV9
CASSVGQGRTNEKLFF
>NA|TRBV6-1
CASSEAGAGETQYF
>NA|TRBV5-1
CASSLGIRDSVYYGYTF
>NA|TRBV3-1/TRBV3-2
CASSQDRTGNGNTIYF
>NA|TRBV7-3
CASSLMGGANQPQHF
>TRBD1|TRBV27
CASREQGAHQPQHF
>NA|TRBV19
CASIEVPGATDTQYF
>NA|TRBV4-1
CASSPQIVGDTEAFF
>NA|TRBV11-2
CASSLGDKYEQYF
>NA|TRBV6-5
CASSLGSSYNSPLHF
>TRBD2|TRBV19
CASSTSGGTYNEQFF
>TRBD1|TRBV2
CASSEVGQGRNTIYF
>NA|TRBV5-1
CASSLMAVEVTEAFF
>TRBD1|TRBV6-5
CASSYSTGANYGYTF
>TRBD2|TRBV7-9
CASTLPGSGGDTHDTQYF
>NA|TRBV3-1/TRBV3-2
CASRPEGRSETQYF
>NA|TRBV5-4
CASSLSGRTDTQYF
>NA|TRBV28
CASRPPTANTEAFF
>NA|TRBV5-1
CASSPGQSTALRGYTF
>NA|TRBV9
CASSVAGGLDGYTF
>TRBD1|TRBV6-5
CASSLLGQGRSEKLFF
>NA|TRBV12-5
CASGPQGGLGELFF
>TRBD1|TRBV18
CASSRPGQGSYEQYF
>NA|TRBV2
CASSRGRDTGNTIYF
>TRBD2|TRBV4-1
CASSQDPGGGPLSETQYF
>NA|TRBV9
CASTPVGTWADTQYF
>NA|TRBV27
CASSTGTTNQPQHF
>TRBD1|TRBV5-1
CASSLASRGQGNSPLHF
>NA|TRBV2
CASSPRTTTGETQYF
>NA|TRBV9
CASSTRRDRRRGDYGYTF